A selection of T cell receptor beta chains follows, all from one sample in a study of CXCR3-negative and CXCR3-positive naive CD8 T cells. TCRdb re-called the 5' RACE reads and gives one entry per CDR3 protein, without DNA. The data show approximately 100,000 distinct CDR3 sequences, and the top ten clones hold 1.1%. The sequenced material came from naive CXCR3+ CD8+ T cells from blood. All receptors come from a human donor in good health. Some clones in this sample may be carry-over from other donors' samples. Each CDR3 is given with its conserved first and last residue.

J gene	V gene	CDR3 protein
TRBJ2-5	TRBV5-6	CASSSQGRHRTETQYF
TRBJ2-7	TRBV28	CASRMAGIYEQYF
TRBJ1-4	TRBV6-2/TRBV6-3	CASSYRQSTNEKLFF
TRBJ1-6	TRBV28	CASIGPGVQDSPLHF
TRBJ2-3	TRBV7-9	CASSTTGSGEADTQYF
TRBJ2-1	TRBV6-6	CASSYGNGQFF
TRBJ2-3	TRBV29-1	CSVDGLAGVQDTDTQYF
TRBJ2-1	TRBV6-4	CASREEARRSNEQFF
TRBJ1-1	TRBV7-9	CASSLGGGHAFF
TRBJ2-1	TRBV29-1	CSVESWTGADNERFF
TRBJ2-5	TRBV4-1	CASSQDWDGLGYQETQYF
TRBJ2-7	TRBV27	CASSLTGAILSYEQYF
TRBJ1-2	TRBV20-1	CSARVVMDRGTYGYTF
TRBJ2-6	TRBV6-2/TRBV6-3	CASSPGQGEGGANVLTF
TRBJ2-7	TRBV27	CASTKTGDEQYF
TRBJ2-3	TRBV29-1	CSGLAGGPVTDTQYF
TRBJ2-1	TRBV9	CASSVWTSGGNNEQFF
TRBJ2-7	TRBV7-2	CASSLTYSSYEQYF
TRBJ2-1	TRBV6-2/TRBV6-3	CASSYSTSGGWGEQFF
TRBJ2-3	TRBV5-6	CASRPPGQIDTDTQYF
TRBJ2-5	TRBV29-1	CSVEDGWVETQYF
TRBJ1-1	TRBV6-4	CASSGRGPIAFF
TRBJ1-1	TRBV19	CASKLPGGLVRITNTEAFF
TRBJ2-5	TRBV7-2	CASSSSHWGYQETQYF
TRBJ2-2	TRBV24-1	CATSDSLNRVECPGELFF
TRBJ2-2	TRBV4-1	CASSRTKSSGGAMGTGELFF
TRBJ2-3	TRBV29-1	CSVEIGGVIDTQYF
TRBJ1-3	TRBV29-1	CRVEEGAGNTIYF
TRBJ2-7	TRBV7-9	CASSPPGGSDEQYF
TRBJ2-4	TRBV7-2	CASSLRTSGGNKNIQYF
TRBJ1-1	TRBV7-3	CASSPGLNTEAFF
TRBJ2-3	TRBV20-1	CSARDIAGSTDTQYF
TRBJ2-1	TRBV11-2	CASSYVSGGTYYNEQFF
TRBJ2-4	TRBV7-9	CASSLQPQDIQYF
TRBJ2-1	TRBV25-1	CASSEFLAGEQFF
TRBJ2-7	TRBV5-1	CASSSGVQAPYEQYF
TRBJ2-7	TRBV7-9	CASSPKLAGSDEQYF
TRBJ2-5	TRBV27	CASKRGVLQETQYF
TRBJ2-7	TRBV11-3	CASSLEPGLAGGTFSYEQYF
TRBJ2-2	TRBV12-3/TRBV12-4	CASSSGTSGIAGELFF
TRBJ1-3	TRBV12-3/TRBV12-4	CASSSYWDRGGGNTIYF
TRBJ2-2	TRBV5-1	CASSWTSGENTGELFF
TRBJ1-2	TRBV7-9	CASSSWDRDYTF
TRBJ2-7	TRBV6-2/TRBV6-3	CATDSSYEQYF
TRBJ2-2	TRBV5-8	CASSFRPGPKSTGELFF
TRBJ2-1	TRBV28	CASSLSLDRGHYNEQFF
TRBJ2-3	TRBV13	CASRGEGRGNTDTQYF
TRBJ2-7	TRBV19	CASRNSRGSYEQYF
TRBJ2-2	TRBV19	CASSIGTGELFF
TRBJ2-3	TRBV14	CASSPTGDTQYF
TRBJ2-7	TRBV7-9	CASSDRTGGLYEQYF
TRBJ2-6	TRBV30	CAWSWDISPGANVLTF
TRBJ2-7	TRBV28	CASSQDRGSSYEQYF
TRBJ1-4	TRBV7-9	CASSGPVTADEKLFF
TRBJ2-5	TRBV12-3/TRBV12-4	CATATGIWETQYF
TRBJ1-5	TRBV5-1	CASSLGGAGNQPQHF
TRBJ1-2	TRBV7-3	CASSLSAGDYGYTF